In its sample, the clone carrying this TCR beta chain is medium-sized (0.01 to 0.1%). Antigen unknown. This record comes from a study of immune heterogeneity within non-small cell lung tumors. General study results and limits: High-frequency T-cell receptor beta clonotypes were largely distinct between individual patients. With local tumor mutational burden, local T-cell clonality showed a moderate but significant correlation (R around 0.36).

It was a multiplex PCR that amplified TCR beta CDR3, with 32 V and 13 J primers. TCRdb redid the calling of the multiplex PCR reads with MiXCR, one entry per CDR3 protein. The sample records a few thousand distinct CDR3 sequences, roughly 14% being singletons. The germline V gene encodes CDR1 SGHNT and CDR2 YYREEE (reference sequence). The CDR3 is made up of 14 amino acids. After removal of 4 bases from V and 5 bases from J, the junction contained 7 bases not matched to a gene. Bulk tumor genomic DNA was the template, and each sample received roughly 600 ng. Several biopsies were spaced far apart within each primary tumor and obtained as surgery took place. Samples came from untreated patients having curative surgery for newly diagnosed non-small cell lung cancer.

This TCR came from a female donor with non-small cell lung cancer. Sequenced material: lung tumor tissue. This chain links TRBV5-4 with TRBJ1-2; the match to TRBD1 covers 8 bases. Here the CDR3 reads CASSADRAPYGYTF. CDR3 bases: TGTGCCAGCAGCGCGGACAGGGCGCCTTATGGCTACACCTTC.